What follows is one T cell receptor (beta chain) and its context. Its matching antigen is unknown. Other DNA sequences in this sample translate to the same CDR3. Everyone who donated was a Caucasian adult who lived in Nashville, Tennessee. The data were obtained in a study of shared clonotypes between healthy human individuals. About the study: A couple of women and three men aged 18 to 49 served as donors. Study-wide findings and caveats: The genetic and exposure-history diversity represented was limited by few donors.

Germline V gives CDR1 SGDLS, CDR2 YYNGEE. The ends were cut back, 4 bases at V and 2 bases at J, with 9 bases in the middle. This CDR3 is built from 14 residues. Measured with immunoSEQ multiplex PCR; TCRdb has only the in-frame clones, and not every one. The sample consists of about 490,000 clones, approximately 80% of them appearing once. This rearrangement joins TRBV9 to TRBJ2-2, with no clear D. Sequencing was performed on PBMCs. This TCR was recovered from a woman aged 35 to 49 in good health. Some clones in this sample may be carry-over from other donors' samples. The CDR3 nucleotides are TGTGCCAGCAGCCCACGGACCAACACCGGGGAGCTGTTTTTT. Encoded protein: CASSPRTNTGELFF. The full variable domain, its missing parts supplied by reference TRBV9 and TRBJ2-2, is DSGVTQTPKHLITATGQRVTLRCSPRSGDLSVYWYQQSLDQGLQFLIQYYNGEERAKGNILERFSAQQFPDLHSELNLSSLELGDSALYFCASSPRTNTGELFFGEGSRLTVL.